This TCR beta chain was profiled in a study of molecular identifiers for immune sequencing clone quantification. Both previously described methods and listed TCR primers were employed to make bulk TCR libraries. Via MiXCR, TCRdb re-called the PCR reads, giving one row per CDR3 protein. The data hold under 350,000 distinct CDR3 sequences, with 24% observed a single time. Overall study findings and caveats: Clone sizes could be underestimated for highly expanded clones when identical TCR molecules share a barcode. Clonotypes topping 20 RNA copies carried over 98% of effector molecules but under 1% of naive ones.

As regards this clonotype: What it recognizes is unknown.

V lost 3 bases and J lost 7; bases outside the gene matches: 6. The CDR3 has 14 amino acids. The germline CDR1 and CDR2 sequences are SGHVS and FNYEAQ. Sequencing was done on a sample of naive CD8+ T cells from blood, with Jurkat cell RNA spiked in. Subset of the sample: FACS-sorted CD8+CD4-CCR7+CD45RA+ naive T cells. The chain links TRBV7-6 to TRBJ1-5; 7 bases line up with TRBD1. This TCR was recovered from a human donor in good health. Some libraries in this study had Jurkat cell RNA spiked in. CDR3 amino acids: CASSFHRGDQPQHF. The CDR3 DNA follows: TGTGCCAGCAGCTTTCACAGGGGAGACCAGCCCCAGCATTTT.